Presented here are 13 T cell receptor beta chains from one specimen sequenced in a study of blood T cell repertoires in COVID-19. TCRdb keeps only in-frame clones here, not all; method: immunoSEQ multiplex PCR. Seen here are hundreds of thousands of clones, about 88% observed once, and the top ten hold around 7.5%. The sample consisted of peripheral blood. The receptors originated from a woman aged 55-75 years with COVID-19, enrolled during active disease.

This chain links TRBV9 with TRBJ1-1; 12 bases are a match to TRBD1. CDR1 SGDLS and CDR2 YYNGEE come from the germline V gene. The trim removed 4 bases at V and 5 bases at J, leaving 6 bases unmatched. The CDR3 length is 15 residues. The CDR3 DNA is TGTGCCAGCAGCATGGGACAGGGGGCGGCGACTGAAGCTTTCTTT. This codes for CASSMGQGAATEAFF.

The chain carries TRBV11-3 and TRBJ2-7; 7 nucleotides agree with TRBD2. Germline V gene sequence: CDR1 SGHNT, CDR2 YENEEA. V shed 5 bases, J shed 2 bases, and the junction held 0 bases outside the gene matches. The CDR3 has 12 residues. The CDR3 sequence is CASSLAAYEQYF. As DNA, the CDR3 is TGTGCCAGCAGCCTAGCGGCCTACGAGCAGTACTTC.

DNA of the CDR3: TGTGCCAGCACCGACAGGGCCACCGGGGAGCTGTTTTTT. Translated, it gives CASTDRATGELFF. The chain has TRBV12-3 or TRBV12-4 and TRBJ2-2; 7 bases are shared with TRBD1. This CDR3 is 13 amino acids long. V lost 7 bases to trimming and J lost 4 bases; unmatched junction nucleotides: 3.

The V call is TRBV7-3, the J call TRBJ2-7, with a weak D call TRBD2 (7 bases). CDR1 is SGHTA, CDR2 FQGTGA, per germline. V was trimmed by 4 bases and J by 0 bases, leaving 13 bases between them. This CDR3 has 15 residues. The CDR3 is CASSSSGGPSYEQYF. In DNA form, the CDR3 reads TGTGCCAGCAGCTCCTCCGGGGGGCCCTCCTACGAGCAGTACTTC. Full variable domain (remainder filled in from reference TRBV7-3 and TRBJ2-7): GAGVSQTPSNKVTEKGKYVELRCDPISGHTALYWYRQSLGQGPEFLIYFQGTGAADDSGLPNDRFFAVRPEGSVSTLKIQRTERGDSAVYLCASSSSGGPSYEQYFGPGTRLTVT.

The sample holds a few counts of this clone. The chain recombines TRBV14 with TRBJ2-1; a weak D match, TRBD2 (5 bases). The germline V gene has CDR1 SGHDN and CDR2 FVKESK. The CDR3 has 15 residues. Between the trimmed V and J ends, which lost 5 bases and 1 base, there was a span of 12 bases. The CDR3 protein is CASSGGVGSYNEQFF. The CDR3 DNA reads TGTGCCAGCAGCGGAGGAGTGGGGTCCTACAATGAGCAGTTCTTC.

The CDR3: CASSPGGAPNYGYTF. In nucleotides, the CDR3 is TGCGCCAGCAGCCCTGGGGGGGCTCCAAACTATGGCTACACCTTC. The V and J genes are TRBV5-1 and TRBJ1-2; possible D gene TRBD1, 6 bases. CDR3 length: 15 amino acids. Germline values: CDR1 SGHRS, CDR2 YFSETQ. V lost 4 bases and J lost 2, with 15 bases in between. Full variable domain (missing parts from reference TRBV5-1 and TRBJ1-2): KAGVTQTPRYLIKTRGQQVTLSCSPISGHRSVSWYQQTPGQGLQFLFEYFSETQRNKGNFPGRFSGRQFSNSRSEMNVSTLELGDSALYLCASSPGGAPNYGYTFGSGTRLTVV.

The chain recombines TRBV6-5 with TRBJ1-2, with D tentatively TRBD1 (5 bases). The V end was cut by 6 bases, the J end by 4 bases, with 18 bases between. The germline V gene has CDR1 MNHEY and CDR2 SVGAGI. There are 15 residues in the CDR3. The CDR3 loop reads CASRIGDFGGYGYTF. CDR3 nucleotide sequence: TGTGCCAGCAGGATTGGGGACTTCGGGGGCTATGGCTACACCTTC.

A remark on this clone: The junction differs from germline at one of its ends, possibly a read error. The rearrangement uses TRBV2 and TRBJ1-6, with TRBD1 identical over 7 bases. This CDR3 is built from 16 residues. Germline CDR1 and CDR2: SNHLY and FYNNEI. DNA of the CDR3: TGTGCCAGCAGCGCACAGGGGAGCTCCTATAATTCACCTCTCCACTTT. It specifies CASSAQGSSYNSPLHF. The full variable domain, in which reference TRBV2 and TRBJ1-6 provide the parts outside the CDR3, is EPEVTQTPSHQVTQMGQEVILRCVPISNHLYFYWYRQILGQKVEFLVSFYNNEISEKSEIFDDQFSVERPDGSNFTLKIRSTKLEDSAMYFCASSAQGSSYNSPLHFGNGTRLTVT.

The chain employs TRBV30 and TRBJ1-5, with TRBD1 identical over 7 bases. The J segment lost 5 bases and the V segment lost 2 bases, leaving 9 bases of the junction unmatched. The CDR3 sequence is 15 residues long. Germline V gene sequence: CDR1 GTSNPN, CDR2 SVGIG (reference sequence). CDR3 sequence (DNA): TGTGCCTGGAGTTTGGGACAGTCGATATATCAGCCCCAGCATTTT. Protein product: CAWSLGQSIYQPQHF.

This sequence joins TRBV3-1 (or the pseudogene TRBV3-2) and TRBJ2-3; TRBD2 might be the D (6 bases). The V gene lost 0 bases and the J gene lost 0 bases, with 16 bases spanning the gap. CDR1 and CDR2 from the germline V gene are LGHDT and YNNKEL (reference sequence). The CDR3 loop spans 18 amino acids. DNA of the CDR3: TGTGCCAGCAGCCAAGAAATCTTATTAGCGGTTAGCACAGATACGCAGTATTTT. Protein product: CASSQEILLAVSTDTQYF.

This chain connects TRBV2 to TRBJ1-2; D gene uncertain. Germline V CDR1 and CDR2: SNHLY, FYNNEI. CDR3 length: 12 residues. Between the trimmed V and J ends, which lost 6 bases and 4 bases, there was a span of 9 bases. CDR3 protein: CASRVTVYGYTF. The CDR3, as DNA: TGTGCCAGCAGGGTCACAGTCTATGGCTACACCTTC.

This clone has just a few counts. The chain joins TRBV4-1 to TRBJ1-1; D remains ambiguous. The CDR3 sequence is 17 residues long. Germline CDR1 reads MGHRA; CDR2 reads YSYEKL. Trimming removed 3 bases from V and 5 bases from J, with 22 bases in between. CDR3 nucleotides: TGCGCCAGCAGCCACCCCTCGGGAGAGGGTGTTTTGACTGAAGCTTTCTTT. This sequence encodes CASSHPSGEGVLTEAFF.

The chain employs TRBV6-5 and TRBJ1-2; no reliable D call. The V end lost 5 bases, the J end lost 8 bases, and 15 bases lay between the germline ends. Looked up from germline, CDR1 is MNHEY and CDR2 is SVGAGI. This CDR3 spans 13 amino acids. Here the CDR3 reads CASSPTSGYGYTF. The DNA for the CDR3 is TGTGCCAGCAGTCCGACCTCCGGGTACGGCTACACCTTC.